This paragraph covers one TCR beta chain sequence. The antigen is not known. The method was immunoSEQ multiplex PCR; TCRdb's version includes in-frame clones alone and lacks a portion of them. Of tens of thousands of clones in the sample, approximately 80% were seen once. The source of the sample is a study of neoadjuvant nivolumab and ipilimumab in lung cancer. Study-wide context: Nivolumab 3 mg/kg was given days 1, 15 and 29, plus ipilimumab 1 mg/kg day 1 in combination. Study-level findings and limits: Only two of four nivolumab-treated tumors gained richness and clonality by surgery. Resected tumors had greater TCR richness and clonality than uninvolved lung.

Sequences were derived from peripheral blood, sampled before neoadjuvant nivolumab, alone or with ipilimumab. This receptor was identified in an adult with non-small cell lung cancer.

The CDR3 DNA follows: TGTGCCAGCAGCGTAGAGGGACAGGGGGCAATGGACACTGAAGCTTTCTTT. Amino acid sequence: CASSVEGQGAMDTEAFF. The gene calls are TRBV9 and TRBJ1-1; TRBD1 matches 12 bases. This CDR3 is built from 17 residues. The germline gives CDR1 SGDLS, CDR2 YYNGEE. J gave up 3 bases and V 0 bases, and 6 bases lay outside the gene matches.